The 10 T cell receptor beta chains below come from one sample, sequenced in a study of cytomegalovirus exposure and HLA in healthy donors. Amplification used 60 Vbeta primers and 13 Jbeta primers. Clones were sequenced by immunoSEQ multiplex PCR, and TCRdb holds only the in-frame ones, with some missing. Among 35,000 to 40,000 clones, 70% to 80% were seen once, and the ten largest hold 8.4%. The material sequenced was PBMCs. The receptors derive from a woman between 25 and 40 years old in good health and CMV-seropositive.

V and J are TRBV9 and TRBJ2-1; TRBD1 is a possible D gene (5 bases). Per germline, CDR1 SGDLS and CDR2 YYNGEE. The V and J ends lost 4 bases and 1 base respectively, with 12 bases between them. The CDR3 runs to 15 residues. CDR3 sequence: CASSLLQGSYNEQFF. In DNA form, the CDR3 reads TGTGCCAGCAGCTTACTTCAGGGTTCCTACAATGAGCAGTTCTTC. The whole variable domain, remainder taken from reference TRBV9 and TRBJ2-1, is DSGVTQTPKHLITATGQRVTLRCSPRSGDLSVYWYQQSLDQGLQFLIQYYNGEERAKGNILERFSAQQFPDLHSELNLSSLELGDSALYFCASSLLQGSYNEQFFGPGTRLTVL.

The V call is TRBV28, the J call TRBJ2-2; 12 bases line up with TRBD1. Germline V gene data show CDR1 as MDHEN and CDR2 as SYDVKM. The CDR3 extends over 17 amino acids. Trimming took 7 bases from V and 5 from J; bases not matched to a gene: 11. CDR3 coding DNA: TGTGCCAGCACCCCAGCCCCGGGACAGGGGGCAACCGGGGAGCTGTTTTTT. It yields the protein CASTPAPGQGATGELFF. Full variable domain (rest looked up from reference TRBV28 and TRBJ2-2): DVKVTQSSRYLVKRTGEKVFLECVQDMDHENMFWYRQDPGLGLRLIYFSYDVKMKEKGDIPEGYSVSREKKERFSLILESASTNQTSMYLCASTPAPGQGATGELFFGEGSRLTVL.

This rearrangement joins TRBV4-1 to TRBJ2-3; tentatively, D is TRBD2 (5 bases). The CDR3 is 16 amino acids. V lost 2 bases and J lost 7, with 19 bases in between. In germline, CDR1 is MGHRA, CDR2 YSYEKL. DNA for the CDR3: TGCGCCAGCAGCCAACCGGGAAACCCCACTAAAAATACGCAGTATTTT. Translation gives CASSQPGNPTKNTQYF.

The rearrangement joins TRBV5-4 to TRBJ1-3; D ambiguous. Trimming left V 0 bases short and J 6 bases short, with 7 bases between. Germline V gene sequence: CDR1 SGHNT, CDR2 YYREEE (reference sequence). The CDR3 contains 13 residues. The CDR3 protein is CASSLAGENTIYF. The CDR3, as DNA: TGTGCCAGCAGCTTGGCAGGTGAAAACACCATATATTTT.

This chain connects TRBV6-5 to TRBJ1-2, with a possible D match to TRBD1 (5 bases). Germline-derived CDR1 and CDR2 are MNHEY and SVGAGI. This CDR3 contains 15 residues. Trimming shortened V by 6 bases and J by 1 base, and 15 bases separated the two germline ends. The CDR3 spells CASSPSDRLNYGYTF. The CDR3, as DNA: TGTGCCAGCAGCCCGAGCGACAGACTTAACTATGGCTACACCTTC.

The chain is built from TRBV11-2 and TRBJ1-5; a weak D match, TRBD1 (6 bases). The CDR3 length is 15 residues. Germline V gene lookup returns CDR1 SGHAT and CDR2 FQNNGV. V dropped 2 bases and J dropped 4 bases, with 12 bases sitting between them. The CDR3 DNA sequence: TGTGCCAGCAGCTTATCGACAGGTTCTAATCAGCCCCAGCATTTT. Translation: CASSLSTGSNQPQHF.

This clone was seen only a few times. The CDR3 nucleotides read TGTGCTAGTGGTCAAGGACTAGCGGGGGCCTACGAGCAGTACTTC. This encodes CASGQGLAGAYEQYF. V is TRBV12-5 and J is TRBJ2-7, with TRBD2 matching 13 bases. CDR1 and CDR2 from the germline V gene are LGHNT and FRNRAP. Germline trimming cut 5 bases from V and 2 bases from J; bases unmatched to any gene: 3. The CDR3 loop spans 15 amino acids.

The J gene is TRBJ1-2, the V gene TRBV30; D gene uncertain. The CDR3 covers 12 residues. CDR1 is GTSNPN, CDR2 SVGIG, per germline (reference sequence). The V end lost 3 bases, the J end lost 6 bases, and 11 bases lay between the germline ends. CDR3 sequence: CAWSFSRDGYTF. The CDR3 DNA follows: TGTGCCTGGAGCTTTAGTCGGGATGGCTACACCTTC.

Worth noting for this clone: The junction and the germline gene differ at one end; a read error may be behind it. The J gene is TRBJ1-2, the V gene TRBV7-9; 8 bases are shared with TRBD1. The CDR3 sequence is 19 residues long. CDR1 and CDR2 from the germline V gene are SEHNR and FQNEAQ (reference sequence). CDR3 in DNA: TGTTCCAGCAGCTTAGCGAACGTGGTCCCCAGACAGGGGAACTATGGCTACACCTTC. Translated, it gives CSSSLANVVPRQGNYGYTF.

CDR3 residues: CASSLQGSFTYEQYF. The CDR3 DNA follows: TGTGCCAGCAGTTTACAGGGGAGTTTCACCTACGAGCAGTACTTC. V gene TRBV28 combines with J gene TRBJ2-7; tentative D call: TRBD1 (6 bases). The germline CDR1 and CDR2 sequences are MDHEN and SYDVKM. Trimming took off 2 bases at V and 2 bases at J, with 13 bases between the two ends. CDR3 length equals 15 residues.